Listed here are 19 T cell receptor beta chains from one sample, sequenced in a study of radiotherapy plus CTLA-4 blockade in lung cancer. TCRdb keeps only in-frame clones here, not all; method: immunoSEQ multiplex PCR. Here the sample spans over 85,000 clones, around 74% being singletons. The sequencing used peripheral blood, collected from a patient treated with radiotherapy plus ipilimumab. All receptors derive from a human donor with non-small cell lung cancer who had a partial response to radiotherapy plus ipilimumab. Some clones in this sample may be carry-over from other donors' samples.

The gene calls are TRBV7-8 and TRBJ2-1, with 8 positions matching TRBD2. The trim removed 6 bases at V and 3 bases at J, leaving 10 bases unmatched. Germline loops: CDR1 SGHVS, CDR2 FQNEAQ. The CDR3 loop spans 16 amino acids. The CDR3 bases are TGTGCCAGCAGTCCCTTTTTCAGCGGGAGCTACAATGAGCAGTTCTTC. Amino acids: CASSPFFSGSYNEQFF.

This chain joins TRBV5-6 and TRBJ1-2; 8 bases match TRBD1. Germline lookup yields CDR1 SGHDT and CDR2 YYEEEE. This CDR3 is built from 14 residues. V lost 1 base, J lost 8 bases, and 7 bases stayed unmatched. CDR3 DNA: TGTGCCAGCAGCTTGTCCCAGGGGGCGGGAGGCTACACCTTC. Its protein is CASSLSQGAGGYTF.

CDR3 amino acids: CASSYSTNTDTQYF. The CDR3, as DNA: TGTGCCAGCAGTTACTCGACTAACACAGATACGCAGTATTTT. The gene calls are TRBV6-8 and TRBJ2-3; D may be TRBD2 (5 bases). Germline V CDR1 and CDR2: MNHGY, SAAAGT. This CDR3 is built from 14 residues. Trimming stripped 0 bases from V and 2 bases from J, with 6 bases between.

The J gene is TRBJ2-7, the V gene TRBV11-2; tentative D call: TRBD1 (5 bases). The CDR3 loop spans 15 amino acids. With 4 bases removed from V and 5 bases from J, the gap between germline ends came to 18 bases. The germline V gene encodes CDR1 SGHAT and CDR2 FQNNGV. The chain's CDR3 is CASSYTGPGFDEQYF. The CDR3 region has the DNA TGTGCCAGCAGCTACACCGGGCCAGGGTTTGACGAGCAGTACTTC.

This chain uses TRBV11-3 with TRBJ2-3; 12 bases map to TRBD1. The germline gives CDR1 SGHNT, CDR2 YENEEA. The V gene end was trimmed by 5 bases and the J gene end by 3 bases; junction bases not matched to a gene: 6. This CDR3 region has 16 residues. As DNA, the CDR3 is TGTGCCAGCAGCCGCCAGGGACAGGGGGCGACAGATACGCAGTATTTT. This sequence encodes CASSRQGQGATDTQYF.

CDR3 residues: CAWSVLLRVCRNTIYF. The CDR3 DNA is TGTGCCTGGAGTGTACTTCTCAGGGTCTGTCGAAACACCATATATTTT. The chain combines TRBV30 with TRBJ1-3, with a possible D match to TRBD1 (5 bases). The V end was cut by 0 bases, the J end by 5 bases, with 17 bases between. CDR1 and CDR2 (germline): GTSNPN, SVGIG (reference sequence). The CDR3 spans 16 residues.

This sequence joins TRBV9 and TRBJ2-1, with TRBD2 matching 8 bases. The V and J ends lost 3 bases and 3 bases, in that order; junction bases with no gene match: 2. CDR1 SGDLS and CDR2 YYNGEE come from the germline V gene. This CDR3 contains 14 residues. The CDR3 loop reads CASSDSGVYNEQFF. CDR3 sequence (DNA): TGTGCCAGCAGCGATAGCGGGGTCTACAATGAGCAGTTCTTC.

This clone was recorded once. The chain is built from TRBV6-1 and TRBJ2-7; D is possibly TRBD2 (6 bases). The germline V gene has CDR1 MNHNS and CDR2 SASEGT. Trimming left V 3 bases short and J 2 bases short, with 11 bases between. This CDR3 has 14 residues. The CDR3 DNA is TGTGCCAGCAGTGAGATTAGGGAGGCCTACGAGCAGTACTTC. As protein: CASSEIREAYEQYF.

The chain links TRBV5-1 to TRBJ2-7; D is uncertain. The CDR3 is made up of 14 amino acids. The ends were cut back, 5 bases at V and 0 bases at J, with 12 bases in the middle. Germline V gene data show CDR1 as SGHRS and CDR2 as YFSETQ. The CDR3 reads CASRQIFTSYEQYF. CDR3 nucleotides: TGCGCCAGCAGACAGATTTTTACCTCCTACGAGCAGTACTTC.

The table lists this clone with a count of one. The chain carries TRBV28 and TRBJ1-2; 9 bases are shared with TRBD1. The V gene end was trimmed by 6 bases and the J gene end by 4 bases; junction bases not matched to a gene: 3. The length of the CDR3 is 13 residues. Germline values: CDR1 MDHEN, CDR2 SYDVKM. The CDR3 loop is CASSMGQGYGYTF. As DNA, the CDR3 is TGTGCCAGCAGCATGGGACAGGGCTATGGCTACACCTTC.

This clone has only one observation. This chain uses TRBV19 with TRBJ2-7; 7 nucleotides align to TRBD2. Germline-derived CDR1 and CDR2 are LNHDA and SQIVND (reference sequence). The CDR3 runs to 16 residues. V lost 3 bases to trimming and J lost 0 bases; unmatched junction nucleotides: 8. CDR3 sequence (DNA): TGTGCCAGTAGTATCCAAGCGGGAACCTCCTCCTACGAGCAGTACTTC. Translated, it gives CASSIQAGTSSYEQYF.

The chain recombines TRBV6-5 with TRBJ2-7, with TRBD1 identical over 10 bases. Per the germline V gene, CDR1 is MNHEY and CDR2 is SVGAGI. The CDR3 runs to 15 residues. V dropped 6 bases and J dropped 2; count of bases not matched to a gene: 7. The CDR3: CASSPTGTGAYEQYF. DNA of the CDR3: TGTGCCAGCAGCCCAACCGGGACAGGGGCCTACGAGCAGTACTTC.

The CDR3 spells CASSLADHQGYTF. CDR3 DNA sequence: TGTGCCAGCAGCTTAGCCGATCATCAGGGCTACACCTTC. The chain carries TRBV11-3 and TRBJ1-2, with D unclear. The CDR3 consists of 13 residues. The germline CDR1 and CDR2 sequences are SGHNT and YENEEA. Between the trimmed V and J ends, which lost 1 base and 8 bases, there was a span of 11 bases.

The chain links TRBV28 to TRBJ1-2; D not certain. Germline-derived CDR1 and CDR2 are MDHEN and SYDVKM. The CDR3 covers 15 residues. Between the trimmed V and J ends, which lost 7 bases and 0 bases, there was a span of 15 bases. CDR3 sequence reads: CASTSRGRANYGYTF. The DNA of the CDR3 is TGTGCCAGCACCTCCCGGGGTCGGGCTAACTATGGCTACACCTTC.

This clone was recorded a few times. J is TRBJ1-1 and V is TRBV6-5, with D maybe TRBD1 (5 bases). CDR1 is MNHEY, CDR2 SVGAGI, per germline. Trimming cost V 6 bases and J 7 bases, with 15 bases left between them. This CDR3 region has 13 residues. In DNA form, the CDR3 reads TGTGCCAGCAGCACAGACAGCGCCCTTGAAGCTTTCTTT. This codes for CASSTDSALEAFF.

The sample holds a few counts of this clone. The rearrangement joins TRBV7-9 to TRBJ2-3, with TRBD2 matching over 9 bases. Germline V CDR1 and CDR2: SEHNR, FQNEAQ (reference sequence). CDR3 length equals 16 residues. The V and J ends lost 5 bases and 2 bases, in that order; junction bases with no gene match: 8. In nucleotides, the CDR3 is TGTGCCAGCAGCGTAAATAGCGGGAGCCCCACAGATACGCAGTATTTT. The encoded protein is CASSVNSGSPTDTQYF.

The chain recombines TRBV6-1 with TRBJ2-2, with 8 bases that match TRBD2. The CDR3 has 16 residues. Germline CDR1 and CDR2: MNHNS and SASEGT. V shed 4 bases and J 3 bases; nucleotides not matched to a gene: 7. CDR3 nucleotide sequence: TGTGCCAGCAGTGGAACTAGCGGCTTTTACACCGGGGAGCTGTTTTTT. Encoded protein: CASSGTSGFYTGELFF.

The chain couples TRBV5-5 to TRBJ1-2, with 7 bases aligning to TRBD1. This CDR3 contains 15 residues. Germline V CDR1 and CDR2: SGHKS, YYEKEE (reference sequence). V gave up 2 bases and J gave up 4 bases; unmatched junction bases: 8. The chain's CDR3 is CASSFSAGGSYGYTF. In nucleotides, the CDR3 is TGTGCCAGCAGCTTCTCCGCAGGGGGTAGCTATGGCTACACCTTC. Full variable domain (missing parts from reference TRBV5-5 and TRBJ1-2): DAGVTQSPTHLIKTRGQQVTLRCSPISGHKSVSWYQQVLGQGPQFIFQYYEKEERGRGNFPDRFSARQFPNYSSELNVNALLLGDSALYLCASSFSAGGSYGYTFGSGTRLTVV.

This clone was seen a handful of times. V and J are TRBV4-2 and TRBJ2-7; D gene uncertain. V was shortened by 0 bases and J by 6 bases, with 12 bases between the two germline ends. The CDR3 is 14 amino acids. Per germline, CDR1 LGHNA and CDR2 YNFKEQ. The CDR3 here is CASSQDRSAGEQYF. CDR3 bases: TGTGCCAGCAGCCAAGATCGGAGCGCTGGCGAGCAGTACTTC.